The text below deals with one T cell receptor beta chain. Its antigen is not known. The sample comes from a study of OX40 agonist ivuxolimab in advanced cancers. Findings of the study overall: Expanded clones were, on average, more numerous in CD8+ T cells than in CD4+. Within 6 weeks, CD4+ and CD8+ blood T cells expanded clonally at 0.1 to 3.0 mg/kg.

Using immunoSEQ multiplex PCR, the repertoire was profiled, and TCRdb retains in-frame clones only, with some absent. Found here are tens of thousands of clones, roughly 85% of them singletons; the top ten hold more than 0.65%. The CDR3 is 13 amino acids. V lost 0 bases and J 2 bases, leaving 3 bases between the germline ends. Germline V gene data show CDR1 as SGHTA and CDR2 as FQGNSA. The source of this sequence is an adult with an advanced solid tumor such as melanoma, head and neck, liver or kidney cancer. The sample here was CD4+ or CD8+ T cells sorted from blood, taken in a trial of the OX40 agonist ivuxolimab. V gene TRBV7-2 combines with J gene TRBJ2-3; D is uncertain. CDR3 residues: CASSLANTDTQYF. In nucleotides, the CDR3 is TGTGCCAGCAGCTTAGCGAACACAGATACGCAGTATTTT.